Listed here are 8 T cell receptor beta chains from one sample, sequenced in a study of low-dose radiotherapy and immunotherapy resistance in tumors. cDNA synthesis used a TRAV/TRBV-specific primer set for both chains. For amplifying TCRs, the PCR ran for approximately 18 cycles with Phusion, which was used together with a constant-region primer and the adapter on the V primers. TCRdb re-derived calls from the reads in MiXCR, one entry per CDR3 protein. The table lists about 16,000 distinct CDR3 sequences, approximately 70% of them singletons, with approximately 5% in the top ten. The origin of the receptors is a human donor with advanced metastatic prostate, ovarian, gallbladder or colorectal cancer (not recorded which). This table probably holds off-target reads from a library built for another chain.

The chain joins TRBV3-1 to TRBJ1-1, with D possibly matching TRBD1 (6 bases). CDR3 size: 13 residues. Germline CDR1 reads LGHDT; CDR2 reads YNNKEL (reference sequence). The ends were cut back, 4 bases at V and 8 bases at J, with 14 bases in the middle. CDR3 amino acids: CASSLSGTPEAFF. The CDR3 bases are TGTGCCAGCAGCCTAAGCGGGACACCAGAAGCTTTCTTT.

The V and J genes are TRBV6-5 and TRBJ1-1; D may be TRBD1 (6 bases). The CDR3 totals 14 residues. Per germline, CDR1 MNHEY and CDR2 SVGAGI. V was pared by 5 bases and J by 5 bases, with 15 bases between. CDR3 in amino acids: CASSDPTGGTEAFF. In DNA, the CDR3 is TGTGCCAGCAGTGACCCGACAGGAGGGACTGAAGCTTTCTTT.

The gene calls are TRBV4-3 and TRBJ2-7; D perhaps matches TRBD2 (5 bases). Germline CDR1 LGHNA, CDR2 YSLEER. The CDR3 length is 15 residues. V was cut by 0 bases and J by 4 bases, with 13 bases left in between. In nucleotides, the CDR3 is TGCGCCAGCAGCCAAGATATTCGGTCGGGGTACGAGCAGTACTTC. It encodes CASSQDIRSGYEQYF.

The CDR3 DNA reads TGCGCCAGCAGCCAAGACAGGACTCACTATGGCTACACCTTC. Amino acid sequence: CASSQDRTHYGYTF. The chain carries TRBV4-3 and TRBJ1-2, with D uncertain. The CDR3 is 14 residues long. Per the germline V gene, CDR1 is LGHNA and CDR2 is YSLEER. Trimming took 0 bases from V and 3 from J, leaving 8 bases between them.

This clonotype appeared a few times. J is TRBJ1-4 and V is TRBV29-1; TRBD1 aligns across 7 bases. The CDR3 consists of 13 residues. From germline, CDR1 is SQVTM and CDR2 ANQGSEA. Losses at the gene ends were 3 bases for V and 4 bases for J; bases not matched to a gene: 2. CDR3 DNA sequence: TGCAGCGTTGATCGGGACAGTAATGAAAAACTGTTTTTT. This sequence encodes CSVDRDSNEKLFF.

The genes are TRBV7-9 and TRBJ2-7; perhaps TRBD1 as D (6 bases). Trimming stripped 3 bases from V and 6 bases from J, with 12 bases between. This CDR3 contains 13 residues. Germline CDR1 SEHNR, CDR2 FQNEAQ (reference sequence). The CDR3 loop is CASSLTGVGEQYF. CDR3 sequence (DNA): TGTGCCAGCAGCTTGACAGGCGTGGGCGAGCAGTACTTC.

The gene calls are TRBV11-2 and TRBJ1-6, with D possibly TRBD1 on 6 matching bases. CDR3 length: 15 amino acids. The germline V gene has CDR1 SGHAT and CDR2 FQNNGV. Trimming pared 0 bases from V and 7 bases from J, leaving 10 bases between. This CDR3 reads CASSLDTGRNSPLHF. Here the CDR3 DNA reads TGTGCCAGCAGCTTAGACACAGGGAGGAATTCACCCCTCCACTTT.

The rearrangement joins TRBV7-9 to TRBJ2-7, with 8 bases that match TRBD1. The V gene's germline CDR1 is SEHNR and CDR2 FQNEAQ (reference sequence). The J segment lost 3 bases and the V segment lost 5 bases, leaving 6 bases of the junction unmatched. This CDR3 is built from 14 residues. The CDR3 protein is CASSRLDRVYEQYF. The CDR3, as DNA: TGTGCCAGCAGCCGACTGGACAGGGTCTACGAGCAGTACTTC.